This T cell receptor (beta chain) derives from a study of cytomegalovirus exposure and HLA in healthy donors. CDR3 length equals 15 residues. V lost 5 bases and J 4 bases, leaving 18 bases between the germline ends. Germline V lookup: CDR1 MDHEN, CDR2 SYDVKM. With 60 Vbeta and 13 Jbeta primers, the PCR was carried out. Method: immunoSEQ multiplex PCR; TCRdb's copy keeps in-frame clones and lacks some. The table includes over 100,000 clones, roughly 89% detected once. General study results and limits: In a later analysis, compared with equally common non-associated chains, HLA-associated beta chains were more expanded. TCR beta chains numbering more than 150 were designated cytomegalovirus-associated. Earlier results showed most TCR beta V segments being productive about 90% or about 30% of the time.

As regards this clone: Its antigen is currently unknown.

The chain joins TRBV28 to TRBJ2-7; D might be TRBD2 (7 bases). The receptor was derived from a woman in her 30s in good health and CMV-seronegative. The sample consisted of PBMCs. CDR3 coding DNA: TGTGCCAGCAGTAAAGGGGGGGAAATCTCGTACGAGCAGTACTTC. This sequence encodes CASSKGGEISYEQYF.